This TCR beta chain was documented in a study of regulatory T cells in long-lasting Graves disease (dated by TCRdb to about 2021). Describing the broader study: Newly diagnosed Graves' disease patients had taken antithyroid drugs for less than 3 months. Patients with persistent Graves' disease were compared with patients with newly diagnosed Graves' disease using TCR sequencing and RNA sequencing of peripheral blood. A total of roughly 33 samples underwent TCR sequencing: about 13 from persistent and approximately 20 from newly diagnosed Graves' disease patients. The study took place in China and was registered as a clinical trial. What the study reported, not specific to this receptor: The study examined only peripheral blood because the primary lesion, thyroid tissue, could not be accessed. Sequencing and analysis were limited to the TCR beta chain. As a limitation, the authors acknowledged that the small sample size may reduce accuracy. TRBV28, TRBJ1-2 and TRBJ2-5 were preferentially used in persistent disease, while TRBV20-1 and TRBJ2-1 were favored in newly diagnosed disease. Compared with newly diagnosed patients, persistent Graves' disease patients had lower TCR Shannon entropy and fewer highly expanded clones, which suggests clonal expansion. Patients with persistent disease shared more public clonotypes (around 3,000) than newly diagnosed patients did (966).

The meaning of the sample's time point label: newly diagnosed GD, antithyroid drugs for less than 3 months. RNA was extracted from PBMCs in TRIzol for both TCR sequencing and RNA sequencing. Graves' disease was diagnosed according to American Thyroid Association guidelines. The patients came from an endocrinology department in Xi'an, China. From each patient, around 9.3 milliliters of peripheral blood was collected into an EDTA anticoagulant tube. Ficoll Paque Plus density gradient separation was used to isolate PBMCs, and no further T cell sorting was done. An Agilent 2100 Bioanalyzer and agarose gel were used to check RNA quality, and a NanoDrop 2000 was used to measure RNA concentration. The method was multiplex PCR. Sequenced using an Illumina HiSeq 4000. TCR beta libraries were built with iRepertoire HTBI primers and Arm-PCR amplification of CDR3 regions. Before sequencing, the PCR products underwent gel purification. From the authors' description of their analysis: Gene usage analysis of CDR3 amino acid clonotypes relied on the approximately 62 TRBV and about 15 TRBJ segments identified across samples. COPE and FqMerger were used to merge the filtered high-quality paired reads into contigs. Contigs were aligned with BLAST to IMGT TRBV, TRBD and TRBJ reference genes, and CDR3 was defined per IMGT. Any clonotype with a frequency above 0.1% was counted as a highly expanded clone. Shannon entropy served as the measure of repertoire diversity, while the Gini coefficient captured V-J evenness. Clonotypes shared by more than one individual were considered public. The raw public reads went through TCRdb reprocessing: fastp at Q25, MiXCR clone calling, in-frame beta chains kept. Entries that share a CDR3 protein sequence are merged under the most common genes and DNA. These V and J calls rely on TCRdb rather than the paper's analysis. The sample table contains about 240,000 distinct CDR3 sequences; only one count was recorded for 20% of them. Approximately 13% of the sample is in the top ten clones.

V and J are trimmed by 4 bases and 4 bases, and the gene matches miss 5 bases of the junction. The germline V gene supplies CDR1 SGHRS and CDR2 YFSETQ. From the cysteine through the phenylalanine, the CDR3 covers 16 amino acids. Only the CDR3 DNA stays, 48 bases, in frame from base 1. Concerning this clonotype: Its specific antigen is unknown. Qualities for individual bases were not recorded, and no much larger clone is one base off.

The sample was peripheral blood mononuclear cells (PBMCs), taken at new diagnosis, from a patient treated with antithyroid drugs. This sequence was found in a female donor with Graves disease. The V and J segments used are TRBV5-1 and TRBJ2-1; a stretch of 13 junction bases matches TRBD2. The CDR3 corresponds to CASSLTSGRAYNEQFF. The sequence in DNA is TGCGCCAGCAGCCTAACTAGCGGGAGGGCGTACAATGAGCAGTTCTTC.